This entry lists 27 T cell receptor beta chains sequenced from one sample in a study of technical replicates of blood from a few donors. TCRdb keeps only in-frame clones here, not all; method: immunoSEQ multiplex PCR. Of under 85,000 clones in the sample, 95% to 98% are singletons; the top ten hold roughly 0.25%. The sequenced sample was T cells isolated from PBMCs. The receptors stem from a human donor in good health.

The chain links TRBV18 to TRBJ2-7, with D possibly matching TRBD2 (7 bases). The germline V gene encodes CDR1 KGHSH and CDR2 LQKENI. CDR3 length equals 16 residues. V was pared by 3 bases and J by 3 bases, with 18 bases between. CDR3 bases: TGTGCCAGCTCACCGGCGAAGGGGGGGGTTCACTACGAGCAGTACTTC. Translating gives CASSPAKGGVHYEQYF.

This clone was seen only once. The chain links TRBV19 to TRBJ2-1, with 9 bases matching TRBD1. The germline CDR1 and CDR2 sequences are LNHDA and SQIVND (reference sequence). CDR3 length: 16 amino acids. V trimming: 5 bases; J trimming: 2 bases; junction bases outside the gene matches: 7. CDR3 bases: TGTGCCAGTAGTTTACGAGGACAGGGGACCTACAATGAGCAGTTCTTC. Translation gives CASSLRGQGTYNEQFF.

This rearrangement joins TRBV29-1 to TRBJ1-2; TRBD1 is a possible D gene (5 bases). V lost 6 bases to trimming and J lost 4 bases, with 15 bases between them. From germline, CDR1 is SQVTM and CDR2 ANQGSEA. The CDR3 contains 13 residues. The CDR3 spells CSVDADTPYGYTF. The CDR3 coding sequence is TGCAGCGTGGATGCGGACACCCCCTATGGCTACACCTTC.

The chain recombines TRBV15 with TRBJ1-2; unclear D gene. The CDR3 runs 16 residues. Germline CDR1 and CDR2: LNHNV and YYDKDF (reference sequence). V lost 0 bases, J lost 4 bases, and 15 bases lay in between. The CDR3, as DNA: TGTGCCACCAGCAGAGATCCCGGGAAAGTCAGCTATGGCTACACCTTC. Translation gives CATSRDPGKVSYGYTF.

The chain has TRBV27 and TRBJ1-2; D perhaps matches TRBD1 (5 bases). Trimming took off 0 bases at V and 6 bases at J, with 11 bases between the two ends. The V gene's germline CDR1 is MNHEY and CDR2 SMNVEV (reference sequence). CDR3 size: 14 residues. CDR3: CASSLSGGGDGYTF. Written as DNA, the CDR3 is TGTGCCAGCAGTTTATCGGGGGGTGGGGATGGCTACACCTTC.

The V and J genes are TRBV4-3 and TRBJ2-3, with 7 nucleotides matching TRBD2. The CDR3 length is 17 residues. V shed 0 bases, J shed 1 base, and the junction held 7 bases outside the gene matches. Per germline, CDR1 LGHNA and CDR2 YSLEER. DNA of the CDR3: TGCGCCAGCAGCCAAGATAAGACTAGCTCTGGCACAGATACGCAGTATTTT. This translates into CASSQDKTSSGTDTQYF.

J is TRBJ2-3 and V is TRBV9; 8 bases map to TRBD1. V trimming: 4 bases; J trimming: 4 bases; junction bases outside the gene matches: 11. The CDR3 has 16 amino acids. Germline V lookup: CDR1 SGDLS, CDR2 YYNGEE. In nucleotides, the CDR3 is TGTGCCAGCAGCCCGACAGGGGCCTTTATAGCAGATACGCAGTATTTT. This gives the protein CASSPTGAFIADTQYF.

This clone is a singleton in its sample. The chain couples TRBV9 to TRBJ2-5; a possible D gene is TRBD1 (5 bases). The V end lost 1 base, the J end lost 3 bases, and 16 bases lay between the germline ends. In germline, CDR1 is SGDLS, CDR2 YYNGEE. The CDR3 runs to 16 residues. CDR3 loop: CASSVLTAGQKETQYF. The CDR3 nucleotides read TGTGCCAGCAGCGTACTCACGGCAGGACAAAAAGAGACCCAGTACTTC.

CDR3 DNA: TGCAGCGTAGGAACAGGGGTGGATTTCTTT. Translating gives CSVGTGVDFF. The chain has TRBV29-1 and TRBJ1-1; 7 bases align to TRBD1. Germline CDR1 is SQVTM and CDR2 is ANQGSEA. The CDR3 covers 10 residues. Trimming removed 6 bases from V and 13 bases from J; junction bases left unmatched: 8.

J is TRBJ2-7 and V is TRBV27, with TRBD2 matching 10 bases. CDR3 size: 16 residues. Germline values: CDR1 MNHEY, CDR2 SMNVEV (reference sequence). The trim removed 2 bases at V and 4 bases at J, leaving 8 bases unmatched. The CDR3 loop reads CASSLSGTSATYEQYF. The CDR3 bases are TGTGCCAGCAGTTTAAGTGGGACTAGCGCCACTTACGAGCAGTACTTC.

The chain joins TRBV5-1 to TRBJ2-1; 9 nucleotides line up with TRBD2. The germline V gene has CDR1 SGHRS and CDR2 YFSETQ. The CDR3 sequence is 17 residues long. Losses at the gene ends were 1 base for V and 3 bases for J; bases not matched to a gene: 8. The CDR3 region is CASSLRLAVGIYNEQFF. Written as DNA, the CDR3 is TGCGCCAGCAGCTTGCGACTAGCGGTAGGGATCTACAATGAGCAGTTCTTC.

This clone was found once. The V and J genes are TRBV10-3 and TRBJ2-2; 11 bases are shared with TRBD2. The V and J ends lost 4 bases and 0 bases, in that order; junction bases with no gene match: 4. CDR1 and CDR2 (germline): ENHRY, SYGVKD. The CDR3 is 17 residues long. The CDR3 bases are TGTGCCATCAGTGGAGGGACTAGCGGACCGAACACCGGGGAGCTGTTTTTT. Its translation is CAISGGTSGPNTGELFF.

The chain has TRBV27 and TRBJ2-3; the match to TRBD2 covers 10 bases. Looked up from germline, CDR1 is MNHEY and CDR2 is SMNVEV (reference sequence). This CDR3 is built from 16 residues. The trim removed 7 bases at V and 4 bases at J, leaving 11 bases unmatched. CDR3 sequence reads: CASTDSGTSVSDTQYF. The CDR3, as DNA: TGTGCCAGCACCGACTCCGGGACTAGCGTCTCAGATACGCAGTATTTT.

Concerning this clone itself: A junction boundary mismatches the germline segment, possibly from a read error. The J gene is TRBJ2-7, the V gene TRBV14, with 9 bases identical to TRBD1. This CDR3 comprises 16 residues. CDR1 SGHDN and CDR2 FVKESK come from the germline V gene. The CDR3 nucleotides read TGTGCCAGCAGGCAAGCCGAAGGGACAGGGAACCACGAGCAGTACTTC. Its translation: CASRQAEGTGNHEQYF.

CDR3 loop: CASKREEVDQPQHF. The DNA for the CDR3 is TGTGCCAGCAAGAGGGAAGAAGTTGATCAGCCCCAGCATTTT. The chain has TRBV6-6 and TRBJ1-5; D gene unclear. This CDR3 spans 14 amino acids. Trimming left V 7 bases short and J 5 bases short, with 15 bases between. Germline CDR1 and CDR2: MNHNY and SVGAGI (reference sequence).

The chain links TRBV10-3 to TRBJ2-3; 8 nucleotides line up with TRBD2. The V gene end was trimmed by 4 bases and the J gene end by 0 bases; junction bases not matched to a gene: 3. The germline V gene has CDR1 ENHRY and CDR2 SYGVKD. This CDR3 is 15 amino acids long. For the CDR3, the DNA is TGTGCCATCAGTGGGTCTAGCGGGAGCACAGATACGCAGTATTTT. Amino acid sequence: CAISGSSGSTDTQYF.

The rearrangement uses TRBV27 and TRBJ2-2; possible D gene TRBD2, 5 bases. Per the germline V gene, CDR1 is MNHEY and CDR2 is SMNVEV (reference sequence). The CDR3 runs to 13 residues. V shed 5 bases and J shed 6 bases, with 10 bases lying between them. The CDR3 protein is CASSPLRAGELFF. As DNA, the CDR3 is TGTGCCAGCAGTCCCCTGAGGGCCGGGGAGCTGTTTTTT.

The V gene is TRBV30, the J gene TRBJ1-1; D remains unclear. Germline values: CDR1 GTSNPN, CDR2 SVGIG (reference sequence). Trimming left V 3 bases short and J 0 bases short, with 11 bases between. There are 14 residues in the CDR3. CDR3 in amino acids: CAWSLRRVNTEAFF. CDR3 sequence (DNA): TGTGCCTGGAGCCTGAGGCGGGTGAACACTGAAGCTTTCTTT.

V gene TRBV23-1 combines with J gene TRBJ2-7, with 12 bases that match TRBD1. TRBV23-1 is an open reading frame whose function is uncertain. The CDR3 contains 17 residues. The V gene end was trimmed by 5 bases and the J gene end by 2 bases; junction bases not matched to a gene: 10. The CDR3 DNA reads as TGCGCCAGCAGTTCCTGGGTTAGGGACAGGGGGCCCTACGAGCAGTACTTC. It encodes CASSSWVRDRGPYEQYF.

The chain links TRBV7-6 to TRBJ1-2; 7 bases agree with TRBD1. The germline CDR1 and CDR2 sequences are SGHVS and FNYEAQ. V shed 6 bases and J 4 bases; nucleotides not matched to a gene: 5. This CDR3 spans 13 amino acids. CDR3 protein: CASRARDSYGYTF. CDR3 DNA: TGTGCCAGCAGGGCCCGGGACAGCTATGGCTACACCTTC.

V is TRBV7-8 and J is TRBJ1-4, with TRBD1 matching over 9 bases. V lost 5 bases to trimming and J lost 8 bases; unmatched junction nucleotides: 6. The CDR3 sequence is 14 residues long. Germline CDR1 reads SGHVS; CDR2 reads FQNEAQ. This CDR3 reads CASSTHRGPEKLFF. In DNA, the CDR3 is TGTGCCAGCAGCACTCACAGGGGGCCAGAAAAACTGTTTTTT.

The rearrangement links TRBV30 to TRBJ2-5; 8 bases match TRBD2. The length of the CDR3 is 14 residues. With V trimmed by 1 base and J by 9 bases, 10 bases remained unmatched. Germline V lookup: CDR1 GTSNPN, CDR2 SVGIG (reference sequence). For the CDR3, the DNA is TGTGCCTGGAGTGGGACTAGCTCATACGAGCCCCAGTACTTC. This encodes CAWSGTSSYEPQYF.

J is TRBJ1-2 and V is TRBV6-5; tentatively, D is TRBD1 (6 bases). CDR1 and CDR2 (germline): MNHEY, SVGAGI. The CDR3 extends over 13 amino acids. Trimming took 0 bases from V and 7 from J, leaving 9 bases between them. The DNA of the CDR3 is TGTGCCAGCAGTTACTCTCAGGGGAGTGGCTACACCTTC. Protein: CASSYSQGSGYTF.

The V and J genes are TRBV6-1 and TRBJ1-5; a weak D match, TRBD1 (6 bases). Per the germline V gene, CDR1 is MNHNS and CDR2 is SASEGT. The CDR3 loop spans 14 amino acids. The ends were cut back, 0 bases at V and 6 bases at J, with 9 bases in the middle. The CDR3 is CASSEAGRGQPQHF. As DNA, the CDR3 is TGTGCCAGCAGTGAAGCGGGCAGGGGTCAGCCCCAGCATTTT.

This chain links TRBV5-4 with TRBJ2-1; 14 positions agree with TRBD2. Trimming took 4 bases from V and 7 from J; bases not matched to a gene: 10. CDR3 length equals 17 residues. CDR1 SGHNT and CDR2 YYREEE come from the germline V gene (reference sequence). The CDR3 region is CASSQKLGTSGSNEQFF. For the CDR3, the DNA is TGTGCCAGCAGCCAAAAGCTCGGGACTAGCGGGAGTAATGAGCAGTTCTTC.

The CDR3 region is CASSPGQGGTEAFF. The DNA for the CDR3 is TGTGCCAGCAGCCCGGGACAGGGGGGGACTGAAGCTTTCTTT. The gene calls are TRBV7-3 and TRBJ1-1, with 11 bases fitting TRBD1. CDR3 length: 14 amino acids. CDR1 and CDR2 from the germline V gene are SGHTA and FQGTGA. V shed 5 bases, J shed 5 bases, and the junction held 4 bases outside the gene matches. Variable domain in full (rest from reference TRBV7-3 and TRBJ1-1): GAGVSQTPSNKVTEKGKYVELRCDPISGHTALYWYRQSLGQGPEFLIYFQGTGAADDSGLPNDRFFAVRPEGSVSTLKIQRTERGDSAVYLCASSPGQGGTEAFFGQGTRLTVV.

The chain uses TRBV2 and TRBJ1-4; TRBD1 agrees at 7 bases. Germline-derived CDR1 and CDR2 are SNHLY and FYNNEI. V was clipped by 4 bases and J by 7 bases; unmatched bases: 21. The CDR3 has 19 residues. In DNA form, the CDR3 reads TGTGCCAGCAGTGTGAGAATCCCAACAGGGGCCCTAGGACGTGAAAAACTGTTTTTT. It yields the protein CASSVRIPTGALGREKLFF.